This T cell receptor beta chain was recorded in a study of blood T cell repertoires in COVID-19. Study-level information: COVID-19 samples, acute and convalescent, were from the United States, Italy and Spain. PBMCs, B-cell-depleted T cells, or T cells provided the cDNA or gDNA that made up the material.

Patients from Seattle were sampled longitudinally, starting during active infection. In the original analysis: Estimation of nucleated cell counts relied on the amplification of reference gene primers. The method was immunoSEQ multiplex PCR; TCRdb's version includes in-frame clones alone and lacks a portion of them. For V, J and clone size, that table is used; D and trimming come from the DNA. The data show fewer than 250,000 clones, about 81% seen once. Trimming cost V 6 bases and J 1 base, with 13 bases left between them. The CDR3 contains 15 residues. Germline assignment: CDR1 SGHRS and CDR2 YFSETQ.

Sequenced input: peripheral blood. V usage is TRBV5-1 and J usage is TRBJ2-2; tentatively, D is TRBD2 (6 bases). The source of this sequence is a woman aged 55 to 70 with COVID-19, enrolled during active disease. In DNA, the CDR3 is TGCGCCAGCAACACACTCGGGGGGAACACCGGGGAGCTGTTTTTT. It translates to CASNTLGGNTGELFF.